A single sample is the source of the 11 T cell receptor beta chains below, sequenced in a study of human T cells and chemical hapten exposure. Time point defined: pre-sensitization, week 0. Indicated treatment: therapeutic diphenylcyclopropenone sensitization with weekly scalp DPC. TCRdb reprocessed the RACE reads with MiXCR, giving one entry per CDR3 protein. This sample has roughly 90,000 distinct CDR3 sequences, with around 10% found just once. Sequencing was performed on whole blood, taken in connection with sensitization to the hapten diphenylcyclopropenone (DPC). The source of these receptors is a woman aged 40 to 50 with alopecia areata. Some clones in this sample may be carry-over from other donors' samples.

This clonotype was seen a few times. V is TRBV6-2 or TRBV6-3 and J is TRBJ1-5, with 7 positions matching TRBD1. The CDR3 is made up of 13 amino acids. With 7 bases clipped from V and 4 bases from J, the junction kept 4 bases outside the gene matches. CDR1 MNHEY and CDR2 SVGEGT come from the germline V gene. The CDR3 DNA reads as TGTGCCAGCAACGACAGGGTAAATCAGCCCCAGCATTTT. Translation gives CASNDRVNQPQHF.

This clonotype was observed many times. The CDR3 DNA reads TGCAGTGCGCGGGACAGCTATCAGCCCCAGCATTTT. It is translated as CSARDSYQPQHF. The chain is built from TRBV20-1 and TRBJ1-5; 7 nucleotides line up with TRBD1. The germline CDR1 and CDR2 sequences are DFQATT and SNEGSKA (reference sequence). The CDR3 consists of 12 residues. The trim removed 6 bases at V and 5 bases at J, leaving 4 bases unmatched.

This clonotype has ten or more counts. The chain recombines TRBV21-1 with TRBJ1-2; the table's D call, TRBD1, was not checked against the DNA. TRBV21-1 is listed as a pseudogene. The CDR3 is made up of 16 amino acids. The chain's CDR3 is CASSKSLRGRNYGYTF. The CDR3 DNA reads as TGTGCCAGCAGCAAATCCCTAAGGGGGAGAAACTATGGCTACACCTTC.

The sample holds many counts of this clonotype. The chain couples TRBV4-1 to TRBJ2-7; TRBD2 matches at 12 bases. The ends lost 4 bases at V and 7 bases at J; junction bases unmatched: 11. The CDR3 covers 16 residues. CDR1 is MGHRA, CDR2 YSYEKL, per germline. CDR3 residues: CASSPTSLLAGGEQYF. CDR3 sequence (DNA): TGCGCCAGCAGCCCGACCTCACTTCTAGCGGGGGGGGAGCAGTACTTC.

The chain uses TRBV7-8 and TRBJ2-3; 7 nucleotides align to TRBD2. Per germline, CDR1 SGHVS and CDR2 FQNEAQ. V dropped 0 bases and J dropped 2; count of bases not matched to a gene: 11. CDR3 size: 18 residues. The chain's CDR3 is CASSLARRGLYTTDTQYF. The CDR3 nucleotides are TGTGCCAGCAGCTTAGCCAGGCGGGGGTTGTATACCACAGATACGCAGTATTTT.

In its sample, this clonotype was seen a few times. CDR3 loop: CASQSRGANTEAFF. The CDR3 DNA sequence: TGTGCGTCCCAATCCAGGGGCGCGAACACTGAAGCTTTCTTT. The chain joins TRBV2 to TRBJ1-1, with a weak D call TRBD1 (6 bases). Per the germline V gene, CDR1 is SNHLY and CDR2 is FYNNEI. This CDR3 comprises 14 residues.

The V and J genes are TRBV5-4 and TRBJ2-5; D gene ambiguous. V was cut by 0 bases and J by 4 bases, with 10 bases left in between. Germline V CDR1 and CDR2: SGHNT, YYREEE (reference sequence). The CDR3 loop spans 14 amino acids. CDR3 sequence reads: CASSLGSQRETQYF. In DNA, the CDR3 is TGTGCCAGCAGCTTGGGATCCCAGAGAGAGACCCAGTACTTC.

Concerning this clonotype: A much larger clone is a single base away; this may be a read error. V is TRBV12-3 or TRBV12-4 and J is TRBJ1-6; no clear D. Trimming took 5 bases from V and 2 from J, leaving 13 bases between them. The CDR3 consists of 16 residues. DNA of the CDR3: TGTGCCAGCAGTCCGGGCCCTAGCCCCTATAATTCACCCCTCCACTTT. Protein sequence: CASSPGPSPYNSPLHF.

In its sample, this clonotype was seen a few times. The chain combines TRBV12-3 or TRBV12-4 with TRBJ2-7; D unclear. V dropped 6 bases and J dropped 6 bases, with 9 bases sitting between them. The CDR3 consists of 11 residues. This chain's CDR3 is CASRGLSEQYF. The CDR3 nucleotides read TGTGCCAGCAGAGGGTTAAGCGAGCAGTACTTC.

This clonotype has only a few counts. This chain uses TRBV6-5 with TRBJ2-3; D possibly corresponds to TRBD2 (6 bases). Trimming pared 4 bases from V and 0 bases from J, leaving 14 bases between. The CDR3 covers 16 residues. Germline CDR1 and CDR2: MNHEY and SVGAGI. Here the CDR3 DNA reads TGTGCCAGCAGTTCCCTACTAGCAGCTAGCACAGATACGCAGTATTTT. It yields the protein CASSSLLAASTDTQYF.

This clonotype was recorded a few times. The chain links TRBV6-1 to TRBJ2-1; 16 positions agree with TRBD2. The J segment lost 5 bases and the V segment lost 3 bases, leaving 13 bases of the junction unmatched. The CDR3 sequence is 20 residues long. CDR1 and CDR2 from the germline V gene are MNHNS and SASEGT. The CDR3: CASSESYLGLAGGRDNEQFF. The CDR3 bases are TGTGCCAGCAGTGAGTCCTATTTGGGACTAGCGGGGGGGCGCGACAATGAGCAGTTCTTC.